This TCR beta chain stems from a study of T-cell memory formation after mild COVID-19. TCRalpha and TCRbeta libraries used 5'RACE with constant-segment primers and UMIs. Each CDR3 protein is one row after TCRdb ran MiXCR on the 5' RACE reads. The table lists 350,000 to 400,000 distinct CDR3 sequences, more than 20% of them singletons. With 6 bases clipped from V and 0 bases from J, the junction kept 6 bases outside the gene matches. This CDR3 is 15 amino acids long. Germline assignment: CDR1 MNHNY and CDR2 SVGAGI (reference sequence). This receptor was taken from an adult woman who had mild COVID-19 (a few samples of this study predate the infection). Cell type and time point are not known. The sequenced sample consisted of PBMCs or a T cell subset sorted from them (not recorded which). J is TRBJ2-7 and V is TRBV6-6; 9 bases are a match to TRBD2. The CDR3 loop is CASSPGLANSYEQYF. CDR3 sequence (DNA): TGTGCCAGCAGCCCGGGACTAGCTAACTCCTACGAGCAGTACTTC.